What follows are 27 T cell receptor beta chains derived from one specimen sequenced in a study of naive and memory T cell subsets (dated by TCRdb to 2015 to 2018). Receptor libraries were prepared by UMI-ligation and nested PCR. Sequenced on an Illumina MiSeq. To cover both TRBC1 and TRBC2, the beta constant-region primer consisted of an equimolar mix of two oligonucleotides. The ligated cDNA went through four rounds of PCR with nested alpha and beta constant-region primers together with the SP2 primer. The public reads were quality trimmed at Q25 with fastp and then assembled into clones with MiXCR by TCRdb, keeping productive beta chains. Rows are unified per CDR3 protein, each entry keeping the most common DNA and genes. The sample table records approximately 80,000 distinct CDR3 sequences; approximately 9.2% of these occur just once. Of the sample, about 1.3% is held by the ten largest clones.

Sequences were obtained from naive CD8+ T cells from blood. The sample's cell subset or site label, in plain terms: naive T cells, CD45RA high CD27+. The receptors here all came from a human donor in good health.

This clonotype has a handful of counts. The CDR3, as DNA: TGTGCCAGCAGCCCGTCTCTGGCCGGGACGCGGGACAGGGAGCAGTACTTC. Protein: CASSPSLAGTRDREQYF. The chain has TRBV5-4 and TRBJ2-7; TRBD1 agrees at 8 bases. Germline CDR1 is SGHNT and CDR2 is YYREEE (reference sequence). The CDR3 length is 17 residues. The V and J ends lost 4 bases and 7 bases, in that order; junction bases with no gene match: 19.

The CDR3 DNA reads TGTGCCAGCAGGGGGACAGGGCAGCCGACAGATACGCAGTATTTT. Encoded protein: CASRGTGQPTDTQYF. This rearrangement joins TRBV7-9 to TRBJ2-3; 9 nucleotides agree with TRBD1. The CDR3 is 15 residues long. The germline gives CDR1 SEHNR, CDR2 FQNEAQ (reference sequence). The junction had 7 bases not matched to a gene; V was cut back by 6 bases and J by 3 bases.

This chain links TRBV20-1 with TRBJ2-1, with 8 bases that match TRBD2. V gave up 6 bases and J gave up 0 bases; unmatched junction bases: 7. This CDR3 comprises 15 residues. Per germline, CDR1 DFQATT and CDR2 SNEGSKA (reference sequence). The CDR3 spells CSATTSASSYNEQFF. The CDR3 region has the DNA TGCAGTGCCACGACTAGCGCCAGCTCCTACAATGAGCAGTTCTTC.

In its sample, this clonotype was seen a few times. This chain uses TRBV5-1 with TRBJ1-1; maybe TRBD1 (5 bases). Trimming took off 4 bases at V and 3 bases at J, with 19 bases between the two ends. This CDR3 region has 16 residues. Germline V gene data show CDR1 as SGHRS and CDR2 as YFSETQ. CDR3 coding DNA: TGCGCCAGCAGCCCAAGCCTTTATGACAGATACACTGAAGCTTTCTTT. Amino acids: CASSPSLYDRYTEAFF.

This sequence joins TRBV4-1 and TRBJ1-4; D might be TRBD1 (6 bases). Germline lookup yields CDR1 MGHRA and CDR2 YSYEKL. The V gene lost 0 bases and the J gene lost 7 bases, with 9 bases spanning the gap. The CDR3 length is 14 residues. The DNA of the CDR3 is TGCGCCAGCAGCCAAGATCACAGGGCTGAAAAACTGTTTTTT. Translating gives CASSQDHRAEKLFF.

This sequence joins TRBV2 and TRBJ1-2; D remains ambiguous. Trimming removed 1 base from V and 4 bases from J, with 16 bases in between. Germline V gene data show CDR1 as SNHLY and CDR2 as FYNNEI. This CDR3 spans 16 amino acids. The CDR3 sequence is CASSEVSEDWGYGYTF. In DNA form, the CDR3 reads TGTGCCAGCAGTGAAGTTTCGGAGGATTGGGGCTATGGCTACACCTTC.

This clonotype was counted between two and nine times. The chain couples TRBV27 to TRBJ2-1, with TRBD2 as a possible D gene (6 bases). V was trimmed by 1 base and J by 5 bases, leaving 9 bases between them. Looked up from germline, CDR1 is MNHEY and CDR2 is SMNVEV (reference sequence). The CDR3 totals 14 residues. CDR3 loop: CASSLFWGDNEQFF. The CDR3 DNA follows: TGTGCCAGCAGTTTATTTTGGGGGGACAATGAGCAGTTCTTC.

This clonotype has only a few counts. The chain has TRBV27 and TRBJ2-7, with 9 bases lining up with TRBD1. The CDR3 extends over 16 amino acids. Trimming took 8 bases from V and 5 from J; bases not matched to a gene: 16. From germline, CDR1 is MNHEY and CDR2 SMNVEV (reference sequence). The CDR3, as DNA: TGTGCCAGCGGCTCCATTGATGCGGGACAGGGCGACGAGCAGTACTTC. Encoded protein: CASGSIDAGQGDEQYF.

The V and J genes are TRBV6-5 and TRBJ2-5, with D hard to call. The CDR3 extends over 13 amino acids. CDR1 and CDR2 (germline): MNHEY, SVGAGI. Trimming took off 5 bases at V and 5 bases at J, with 12 bases between the two ends. CDR3 bases: TGTGCCAGCAGTGGGTGGGAAGGGGAGACCCAGTACTTC. Translating gives CASSGWEGETQYF.

In its sample, this clonotype was seen a few times. V and J are TRBV9 and TRBJ2-7; D unclear. V gave up 0 bases and J gave up 2 bases, with 9 bases separating them. Germline V gene sequence: CDR1 SGDLS, CDR2 YYNGEE. The CDR3 has 14 amino acids. DNA of the CDR3: TGTGCCAGCAGCGTAGGTTCAGGACCCTACGAGCAGTACTTC. Amino acids: CASSVGSGPYEQYF.

This clonotype was counted a few times. The rearrangement joins TRBV20-1 to TRBJ2-6; D uncertain. Per the germline V gene, CDR1 is DFQATT and CDR2 is SNEGSKA (reference sequence). V gave up 3 bases and J gave up 4 bases, with 19 bases separating them. This CDR3 is built from 17 residues. The CDR3 spells CSASWLDHPMGANVLTF. The CDR3 nucleotides read TGCAGTGCTAGTTGGCTGGACCACCCAATGGGGGCCAACGTCCTGACTTTC.

The chain uses TRBV28 and TRBJ1-6; 10 bases match TRBD1. CDR3 length equals 14 residues. V lost 3 bases and J lost 8; bases outside the gene matches: 1. CDR1 and CDR2 (germline): MDHEN, SYDVKM. CDR3 sequence: CASSFGQGDSPLHF. The CDR3 DNA reads as TGTGCCAGCAGTTTCGGACAGGGGGATTCACCCCTCCACTTT. Looking up the rest from reference TRBV28 and TRBJ1-6 gives the full variable domain: DVKVTQSSRYLVKRTGEKVFLECVQDMDHENMFWYRQDPGLGLRLIYFSYDVKMKEKGDIPEGYSVSREKKERFSLILESASTNQTSMYLCASSFGQGDSPLHFGNGTRLTVT.

This clonotype was observed many times. V is TRBV10-2 and J is TRBJ2-1, with D tentatively TRBD2 (6 bases). The CDR3 is 16 amino acids. The germline gives CDR1 WSHSY, CDR2 SAAADI. With 6 bases removed from V and 5 bases from J, the gap between germline ends came to 20 bases. CDR3 sequence (DNA): TGCGCCAGCAGCCCTACCGGGGGATGGGTGAACAATGAGCAGTTCTTC. Translation: CASSPTGGWVNNEQFF.

The V call is TRBV9, the J call TRBJ2-3, with D perhaps given as TRBD1 or TRBD2 (5 bases each). Germline loops: CDR1 SGDLS, CDR2 YYNGEE. The CDR3 is 17 amino acids. The V gene lost 1 base and the J gene lost 4 bases, with 19 bases spanning the gap. The DNA for the CDR3 is TGTGCCAGCAGCGTATCCCCCGGGGCGCAGGGCGCAGATACGCAGTATTTT. Protein product: CASSVSPGAQGADTQYF.

This clonotype was counted a few times. The gene calls are TRBV2 and TRBJ1-3; D gene uncertain. The germline gives CDR1 SNHLY, CDR2 FYNNEI. With 5 bases removed from V and 0 bases from J, the gap between germline ends came to 8 bases. CDR3 length equals 14 residues. The DNA for the CDR3 is TGTGCCAGCAGTCGGCCCTACTCTGGAAACACCATATATTTT. Its protein is CASSRPYSGNTIYF.

This clonotype was counted at least ten times. DNA for the CDR3: TGTGCCAGCAGCTACGGAGGGAGCACAGATACGCAGTATTTT. It yields the protein CASSYGGSTDTQYF. The J gene is TRBJ2-3, the V gene TRBV6-5, with D perhaps matching TRBD2 (6 bases). Trimming took off 6 bases at V and 0 bases at J, with 10 bases between the two ends. This CDR3 has 14 amino acids. The germline V gene encodes CDR1 MNHEY and CDR2 SVGAGI.

J is TRBJ1-1 and V is TRBV4-2; D is uncertain. The ends were cut back, 1 base at V and 2 bases at J, with 5 bases in the middle. The CDR3 sequence is 13 residues long. The germline gives CDR1 LGHNA, CDR2 YNFKEQ. CDR3: CASSQVDNTEAFF. CDR3 sequence (DNA): TGTGCCAGCAGCCAAGTCGATAACACTGAAGCTTTCTTT.

The sample holds a few counts of this clonotype. CDR3 coding DNA: TGCAGCGTTTCACAGACAGGGGGCTTCTACAATGAGCAGTTCTTC. Its protein product is CSVSQTGGFYNEQFF. This chain joins TRBV29-1 and TRBJ2-1, with 10 nucleotides matching TRBD1. V lost 5 bases and J lost 3; bases outside the gene matches: 7. CDR1 SQVTM and CDR2 ANQGSEA come from the germline V gene. The CDR3 consists of 15 residues.

This clonotype was counted ten times or more. This chain uses TRBV20-1 with TRBJ2-7, with 12 bases lining up with TRBD2. CDR3 size: 14 residues. The germline V gene encodes CDR1 DFQATT and CDR2 SNEGSKA (reference sequence). With V trimmed by 3 bases and J by 2 bases, 2 bases remained unmatched. The CDR3 nucleotides are TGCAGTGCTAGTACTAGCGGGAGGCCCTACGAGCAGTACTTC. Translated: CSASTSGRPYEQYF.

The chain employs TRBV29-1 and TRBJ2-3; TRBD2 agrees at 9 bases. The ends lost 3 bases at V and 3 bases at J; junction bases unmatched: 10. This CDR3 has 16 residues. Germline loops: CDR1 SQVTM, CDR2 ANQGSEA. The chain's CDR3 is CSVEGSGRERTDTQYF. CDR3 coding DNA: TGCAGCGTTGAGGGTAGCGGGAGAGAGCGGACAGATACGCAGTATTTT.

This clonotype was seen many times. V and J are TRBV3-1 and TRBJ2-4, with a weak D call TRBD2 (6 bases). CDR3 size: 16 residues. Trimming cost V 0 bases and J 7 bases, with 16 bases left between them. The V gene's germline CDR1 is LGHDT and CDR2 YNNKEL (reference sequence). Here the CDR3 reads CASSQDRTPGGNIQYF. The DNA for the CDR3 is TGTGCCAGCAGCCAAGACCGTACCCCTGGGGGGAACATTCAGTACTTC.

Ten or more counts support this clonotype. The chain joins TRBV12-3 or TRBV12-4 to TRBJ2-7; tentative D call: TRBD2 (6 bases). This CDR3 comprises 15 residues. V lost 6 bases to trimming and J lost 5 bases, with 20 bases between them. Written as DNA, the CDR3 is TGTGCCAGCAGCCCCACCTCCGGGACTTTCCACGAGCAGTACTTC. This gives the protein CASSPTSGTFHEQYF.

A note on this clonotype: This may be a read error, as it is one base from a much larger clone. The chain recombines TRBV9 with TRBJ2-3; possible D gene TRBD2, 6 bases. Germline CDR1 reads SGDLS; CDR2 reads YYNGEE. CDR3 size: 15 residues. CDR3 sequence: CAGSVGALAKDTQYF. For the CDR3, the DNA is TGTGCCGGCAGCGTAGGAGCACTAGCTAAAGATACGCAGTATTTT.

The rearrangement joins TRBV12-3 or TRBV12-4 to TRBJ2-7, with TRBD1 as a possible D gene (6 bases). This CDR3 has 14 amino acids. Trimming shortened V by 1 base and J by 0 bases, and 7 bases separated the two germline ends. The DNA of the CDR3 is TGTGCCAGCAGTTTAGGGGACACCTCCTACGAGCAGTACTTC. It encodes CASSLGDTSYEQYF.

There are a few counts of this clonotype. Germline is not matched at one junction end, which may reflect a read error. V and J are TRBV20-1 and TRBJ2-1; 13 bases line up with TRBD2. The CDR3 length is 14 residues. Germline V lookup: CDR1 DFQATT, CDR2 SNEGSKA (reference sequence). CDR3 nucleotide sequence: TGCAGTGCAAGAGCAGGACTAGCGGGAGTTGAGCAGTTCTTC. Its protein is CSARAGLAGVEQFF.

This clonotype was detected a few times. The CDR3 nucleotides are TGTGCCAGCACCTGGTCGGGAGGGGTGAACACCGGGGAGCTGTTTTTT. It yields the protein CASTWSGGVNTGELFF. The J gene is TRBJ2-2, the V gene TRBV12-3 or TRBV12-4; 8 nucleotides align to TRBD2. V was pared by 7 bases and J by 1 base, with 8 bases of the junction left unmatched. There are 16 residues in the CDR3.

This clonotype was seen a handful of times. V usage is TRBV11-2 and J usage is TRBJ1-2; TRBD1 matches 7 bases. In germline, CDR1 is SGHAT, CDR2 FQNNGV. J was trimmed by 3 bases and V by 2 bases; bases with no gene match: 6. The CDR3 spans 15 residues. The CDR3: CASSLTTGNHYGYTF. The CDR3 region has the DNA TGTGCCAGCAGCTTAACGACAGGGAACCACTATGGCTACACCTTC.